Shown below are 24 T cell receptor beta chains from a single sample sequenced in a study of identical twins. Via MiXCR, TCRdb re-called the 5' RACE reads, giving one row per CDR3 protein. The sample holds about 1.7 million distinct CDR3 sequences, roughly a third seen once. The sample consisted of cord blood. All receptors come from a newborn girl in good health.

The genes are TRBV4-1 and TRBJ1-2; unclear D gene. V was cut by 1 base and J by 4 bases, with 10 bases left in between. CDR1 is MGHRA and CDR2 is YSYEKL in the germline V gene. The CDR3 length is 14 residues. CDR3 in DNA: TGCGCCAGCAGCCAAGTCGAACAGACCTATGGCTACACCTTC. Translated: CASSQVEQTYGYTF.

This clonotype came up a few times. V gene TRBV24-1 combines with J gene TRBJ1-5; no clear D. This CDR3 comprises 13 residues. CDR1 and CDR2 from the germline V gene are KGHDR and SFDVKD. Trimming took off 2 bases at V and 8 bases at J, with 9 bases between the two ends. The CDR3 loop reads CATSDYGGEPQHF. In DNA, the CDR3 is TGTGCCACCAGTGATTACGGAGGTGAGCCCCAGCATTTT.

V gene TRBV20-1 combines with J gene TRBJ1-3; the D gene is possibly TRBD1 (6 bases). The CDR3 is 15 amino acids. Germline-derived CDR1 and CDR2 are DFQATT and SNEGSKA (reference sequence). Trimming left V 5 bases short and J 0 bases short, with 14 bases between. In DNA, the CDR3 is TGCAGTGCTTACAGGGCCCTTAGCTCTGGAAACACCATATATTTT. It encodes CSAYRALSSGNTIYF.

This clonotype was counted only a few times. This CDR3 reads CASSQDVAGAETQYF. The CDR3 nucleotides read TGTGCCAGCAGCCAAGACGTAGCGGGAGCAGAGACCCAGTACTTC. The rearrangement uses TRBV3-1 and TRBJ2-5; 9 nucleotides match TRBD2. This CDR3 spans 15 amino acids. The junction had 3 bases not matched to a gene; V was cut back by 0 bases and J by 4 bases. Germline CDR1 LGHDT, CDR2 YNNKEL (reference sequence).

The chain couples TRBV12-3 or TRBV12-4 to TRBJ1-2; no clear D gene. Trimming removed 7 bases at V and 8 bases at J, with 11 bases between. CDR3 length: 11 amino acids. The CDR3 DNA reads TGTGCCAGCACCCTCTTGTACGGCTACACCTTC. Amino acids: CASTLLYGYTF.

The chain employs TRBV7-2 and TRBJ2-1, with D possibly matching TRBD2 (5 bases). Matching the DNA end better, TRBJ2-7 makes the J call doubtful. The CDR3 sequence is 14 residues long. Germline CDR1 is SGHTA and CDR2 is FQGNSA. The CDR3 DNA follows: TGTGCCAGCAGCTTAGCAGCTAGCCGGTACGAGCAGTACTTC. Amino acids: CASSLAASRYEQYF.

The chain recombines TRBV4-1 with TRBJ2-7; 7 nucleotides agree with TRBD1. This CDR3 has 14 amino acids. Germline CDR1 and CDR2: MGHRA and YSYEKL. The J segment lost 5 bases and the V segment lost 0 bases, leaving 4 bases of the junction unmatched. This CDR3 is CASSQEIQGDEQYF. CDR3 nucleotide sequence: TGCGCCAGCAGCCAAGAGATCCAGGGGGACGAGCAGTACTTC.

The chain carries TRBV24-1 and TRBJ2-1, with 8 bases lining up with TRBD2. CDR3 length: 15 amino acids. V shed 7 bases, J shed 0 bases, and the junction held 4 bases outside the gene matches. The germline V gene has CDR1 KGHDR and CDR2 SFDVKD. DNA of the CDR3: TGTGCCACCAGCCAGGCGGGAGGCTCCTACAATGAGCAGTTCTTC. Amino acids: CATSQAGGSYNEQFF.

Written as DNA, the CDR3 is TGTGCCAGCAGTCCATGGACAGGGGCCGGGTACGAGCAGTACTTC. This translates into CASSPWTGAGYEQYF. The V call is TRBV12-3 or TRBV12-4, the J call TRBJ2-7, with TRBD1 matching over 9 bases. V was clipped by 5 bases and J by 4 bases; unmatched bases: 9. The CDR3 is 15 residues long.

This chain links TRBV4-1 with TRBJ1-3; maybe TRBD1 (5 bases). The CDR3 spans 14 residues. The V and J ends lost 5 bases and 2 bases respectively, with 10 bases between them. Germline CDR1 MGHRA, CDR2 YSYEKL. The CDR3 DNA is TGCGCCAGCAGCAGCCAGGGTACTGGAAACACCATATATTTT. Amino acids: CASSSQGTGNTIYF.

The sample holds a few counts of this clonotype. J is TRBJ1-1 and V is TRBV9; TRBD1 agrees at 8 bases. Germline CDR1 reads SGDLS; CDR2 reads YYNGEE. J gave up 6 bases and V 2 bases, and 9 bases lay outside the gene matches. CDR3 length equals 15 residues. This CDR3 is CASSVITGGEAEAFF. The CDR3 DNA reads TGTGCCAGCAGCGTCATTACAGGGGGGGAGGCTGAAGCTTTCTTT.

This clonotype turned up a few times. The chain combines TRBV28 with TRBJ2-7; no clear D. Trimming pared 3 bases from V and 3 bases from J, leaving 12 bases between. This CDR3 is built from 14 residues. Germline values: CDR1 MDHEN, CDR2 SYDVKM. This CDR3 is CASSFQPTGYEQYF. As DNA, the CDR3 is TGTGCCAGCAGTTTCCAACCCACGGGCTACGAGCAGTACTTC.

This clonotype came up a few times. The CDR3 DNA reads as TGTGCCAGCAGTTACTCCCTAGCGGGGGGGTCCGAGCAGTACTTC. The encoded protein is CASSYSLAGGSEQYF. The gene calls are TRBV6-6 and TRBJ2-7; the match to TRBD2 covers 12 bases. This CDR3 is built from 15 residues. From germline, CDR1 is MNHNY and CDR2 SVGAGI (reference sequence). V dropped 0 bases and J dropped 6; count of bases not matched to a gene: 3.

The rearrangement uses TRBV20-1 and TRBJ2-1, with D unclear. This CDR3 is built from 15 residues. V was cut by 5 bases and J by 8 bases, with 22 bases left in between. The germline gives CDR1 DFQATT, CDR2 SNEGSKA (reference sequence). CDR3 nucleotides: TGCAGTGCTGGTTTACGACCAGCTGGTATCGATGAGCAGTTCTTC. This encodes CSAGLRPAGIDEQFF.

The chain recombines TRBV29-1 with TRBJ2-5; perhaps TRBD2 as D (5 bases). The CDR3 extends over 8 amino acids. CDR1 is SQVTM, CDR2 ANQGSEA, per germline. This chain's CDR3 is CPGETQYF. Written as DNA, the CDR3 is TGCCCGGGGGAGACCCAGTACTTC.

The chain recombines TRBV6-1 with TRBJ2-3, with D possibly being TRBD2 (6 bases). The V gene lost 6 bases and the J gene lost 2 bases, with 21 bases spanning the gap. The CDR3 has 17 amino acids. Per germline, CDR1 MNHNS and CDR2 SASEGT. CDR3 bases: TGTGCCAGCAGCATAGGAGGGGCCCTACCACACACAGATACGCAGTATTTT. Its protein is CASSIGGALPHTDTQYF.

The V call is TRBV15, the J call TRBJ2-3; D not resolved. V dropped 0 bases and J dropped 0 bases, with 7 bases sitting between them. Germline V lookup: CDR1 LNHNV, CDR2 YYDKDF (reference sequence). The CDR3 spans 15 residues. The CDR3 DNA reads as TGTGCCACCAGCAGAGATGAGACTAGCACAGATACGCAGTATTTT. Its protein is CATSRDETSTDTQYF.

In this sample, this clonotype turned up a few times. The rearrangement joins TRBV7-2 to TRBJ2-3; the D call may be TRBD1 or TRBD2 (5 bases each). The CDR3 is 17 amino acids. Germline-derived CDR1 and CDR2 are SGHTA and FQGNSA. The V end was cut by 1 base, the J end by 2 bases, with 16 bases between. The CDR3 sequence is CASSLGRLGPVTDTQYF. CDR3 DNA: TGTGCCAGCAGCTTAGGCCGATTGGGACCAGTCACAGATACGCAGTATTTT. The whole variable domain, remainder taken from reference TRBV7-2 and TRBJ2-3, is GAGVSQSPSNKVTEKGKDVELRCDPISGHTALYWYRQSLGQGLEFLIYFQGNSAPDKSGLPSDRFSAERTGGSVSTLTIQRTQQEDSAVYLCASSLGRLGPVTDTQYFGPGTRLTVL.

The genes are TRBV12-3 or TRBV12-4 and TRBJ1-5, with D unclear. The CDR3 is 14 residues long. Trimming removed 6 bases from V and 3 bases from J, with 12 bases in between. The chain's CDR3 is CASSSYRTNQPQHF. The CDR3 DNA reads TGTGCCAGCAGCTCCTATCGGACCAATCAGCCCCAGCATTTT.

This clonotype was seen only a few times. The CDR3 protein is CSASRQGQPQHF. CDR3 nucleotide sequence: TGCAGTGCTAGCCGACAGGGTCAGCCCCAGCATTTT. The V gene is TRBV20-1, the J gene TRBJ1-5; TRBD1 matches 7 bases. The CDR3 sequence is 12 residues long. V trimming: 3 bases; J trimming: 6 bases; junction bases outside the gene matches: 2. Germline-derived CDR1 and CDR2 are DFQATT and SNEGSKA (reference sequence).

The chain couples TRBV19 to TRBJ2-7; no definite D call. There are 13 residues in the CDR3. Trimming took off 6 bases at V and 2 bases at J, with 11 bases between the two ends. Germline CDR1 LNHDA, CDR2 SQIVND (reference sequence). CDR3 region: CASSSLTAYEQYF. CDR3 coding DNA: TGTGCCAGTAGCTCCCTAACGGCCTACGAGCAGTACTTC.

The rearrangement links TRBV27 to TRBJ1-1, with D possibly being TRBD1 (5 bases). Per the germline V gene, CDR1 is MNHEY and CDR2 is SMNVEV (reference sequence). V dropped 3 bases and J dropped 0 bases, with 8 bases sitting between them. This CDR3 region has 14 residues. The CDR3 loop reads CASSFRGVNTEAFF. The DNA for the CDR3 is TGTGCCAGCAGTTTCCGAGGGGTGAACACTGAAGCTTTCTTT.

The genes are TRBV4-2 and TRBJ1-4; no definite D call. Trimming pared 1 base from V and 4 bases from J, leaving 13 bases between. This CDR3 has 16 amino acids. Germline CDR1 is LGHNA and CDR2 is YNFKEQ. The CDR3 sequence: CASSQACRLDNEKLFF. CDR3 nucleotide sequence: TGTGCCAGCAGCCAAGCGTGCAGGCTCGATAATGAAAAACTGTTTTTT.

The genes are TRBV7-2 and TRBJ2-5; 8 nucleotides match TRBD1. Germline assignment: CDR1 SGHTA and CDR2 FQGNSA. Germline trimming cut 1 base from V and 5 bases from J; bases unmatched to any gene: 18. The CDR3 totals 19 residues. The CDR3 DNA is TGTGCCAGCAGCTTAGGTAGGACAGGGAGAACTCGGAATTTGGAGACCCAGTACTTC. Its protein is CASSLGRTGRTRNLETQYF.